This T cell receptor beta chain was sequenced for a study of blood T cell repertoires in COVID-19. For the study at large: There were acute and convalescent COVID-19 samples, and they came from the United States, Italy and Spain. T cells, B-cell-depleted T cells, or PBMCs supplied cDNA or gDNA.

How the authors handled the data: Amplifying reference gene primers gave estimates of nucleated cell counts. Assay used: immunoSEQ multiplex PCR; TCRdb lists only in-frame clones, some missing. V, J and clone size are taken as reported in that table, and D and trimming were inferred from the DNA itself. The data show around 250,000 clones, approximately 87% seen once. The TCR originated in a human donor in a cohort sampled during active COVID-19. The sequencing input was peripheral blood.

CDR3 sequence: CASSPFLQGNTEAFF. CDR3 sequence (DNA): TGCGCCAGCAGCCCCTTTTTGCAGGGCAACACTGAAGCTTTCTTT. The rearrangement links TRBV4-1 to TRBJ1-1; tentative D call: TRBD1 (5 bases). The CDR3 has 15 residues. The germline gives CDR1 MGHRA, CDR2 YSYEKL. Trimming left V 4 bases short and J 2 bases short, with 14 bases between.